These 2 T cell receptor beta chains came from one sample sequenced in a study of shared clonotypes between healthy human individuals. Clones were read by immunoSEQ multiplex PCR, and TCRdb kept only the in-frame ones, dropping some. The profile shows 2 million to 2.5 million clones, about 95% of them singletons. Sequencing was performed on naive CD4+ T cells sorted from blood. Subset: CD45RA+ positively selected. The receptors come from a man aged 18-30 years in good health.

The rearrangement joins TRBV11-2 to TRBJ2-7; TRBD2 aligns across 9 bases. Germline CDR1 reads SGHAT; CDR2 reads FQNNGV. V lost 1 base to trimming and J lost 2 bases; unmatched junction nucleotides: 6. CDR3 length: 16 residues. The chain's CDR3 is CASSLGSLAGTYEQYF. The CDR3 DNA reads TGTGCCAGCAGCTTAGGTTCCCTAGCGGGAACCTACGAGCAGTACTTC.

A remark on this clone: Distinct nucleotide sequences in the sample also encode this CDR3. The chain carries TRBV18 and TRBJ2-5; D tentatively fits TRBD1 or TRBD2 (6 bases each). The germline V gene encodes CDR1 KGHSH and CDR2 LQKENI. The CDR3 has 13 amino acids. V gave up 1 base and J gave up 5 bases, with 8 bases separating them. CDR3 in DNA: TGTGCCAGCTCACCACGGGGGGCGGAGACCCAGTACTTC. Translating it yields CASSPRGAETQYF. Complete variable domain (other parts from reference TRBV18 and TRBJ2-5): NAGVMQNPRHLVRRRGQEARLRCSPMKGHSHVYWYRQLPEEGLKFMVYLQKENIIDESGMPKERFSAEFPKEGPSILRIQQVVRGDSAAYFCASSPRGAETQYFGPGTRLLVL.